Following are 26 T cell receptor beta chains from one sample sequenced in a study of graft-versus-host responses after intestinal transplantation. These receptors lack a known antigen. Libraries were prepared by immunoSEQ multiplex PCR; TCRdb keeps only in-frame clonotypes and omits some of them. The sample includes over 65,000 clones, around 90% seen only once; the top ten take 7% to 8.5%. Here the sequenced sample was unstimulated CD8+ T cells sorted from spleen or lymph node cells, taken before transplant. The source of these receptors is a human donor who was the organ donor for an intestinal transplant.

This chain links TRBV30 with TRBJ1-4; 8 nucleotides align to TRBD1. This CDR3 spans 15 amino acids. Losses at the gene ends were 3 bases for V and 3 bases for J; bases not matched to a gene: 6. Germline V lookup: CDR1 GTSNPN, CDR2 SVGIG (reference sequence). The CDR3 reads CAWSAGTGPNEKLFF. CDR3 coding DNA: TGTGCCTGGAGCGCCGGGACAGGTCCTAATGAAAAACTGTTTTTT.

The rearrangement uses TRBV25-1 and TRBJ1-6; tentative D call: TRBD1 (5 bases). Germline V lookup: CDR1 MGHDK, CDR2 SYGVNS. Trimming left V 10 bases short and J 7 bases short, with 17 bases between. The CDR3 loop spans 14 amino acids. The CDR3 reads CATRGRGDNSPLHF. CDR3 coding DNA: TGTGCCACCCGGGGTCGGGGGGACAATTCACCCCTCCACTTT.

The chain combines TRBV19 with TRBJ1-2; TRBD1 agrees at 9 bases. V dropped 5 bases and J dropped 7; count of bases not matched to a gene: 8. CDR3 length equals 14 residues. Germline V gene lookup returns CDR1 LNHDA and CDR2 SQIVND (reference sequence). The CDR3 sequence is CASSSPGTGLGYTF. The CDR3 nucleotides read TGTGCCAGTAGTTCCCCCGGGACAGGGCTTGGCTACACCTTC.

The V gene is TRBV15, the J gene TRBJ2-5; D tentatively reads TRBD1 or TRBD2 (6 bases each). Trimming stripped 0 bases from V and 5 bases from J, with 13 bases between. The CDR3 contains 15 residues. Germline CDR1 is LNHNV and CDR2 is YYDKDF (reference sequence). The CDR3 DNA is TGTGCCACCAGCAGAGAAGGGGGGTCGGGGGAGACCCAGTACTTC. Its protein is CATSREGGSGETQYF.

This chain joins TRBV19 and TRBJ2-7; the match to TRBD1 covers 8 bases. Germline CDR1 LNHDA, CDR2 SQIVND (reference sequence). The CDR3 consists of 14 residues. V lost 7 bases, J lost 6 bases, and 11 bases stayed unmatched. The CDR3 DNA follows: TGTGCCAGTAATCCGGGACAGGCGAGTTTCGAGCAGTACTTC. As protein: CASNPGQASFEQYF.

V is TRBV19 and J is TRBJ2-7; 10 bases fit TRBD2. CDR1 is LNHDA and CDR2 is SQIVND in the germline V gene (reference sequence). The CDR3 extends over 14 amino acids. V gave up 3 bases and J gave up 3 bases; unmatched junction bases: 2. The CDR3 sequence is CASSMASGSYEQYF. As DNA, the CDR3 is TGTGCCAGTAGTATGGCTAGCGGGAGCTACGAGCAGTACTTC.

The chain has TRBV6-1 and TRBJ2-3; 8 bases are a match to TRBD2. Germline CDR1 and CDR2: MNHNS and SASEGT. The CDR3 spans 16 residues. J gave up 2 bases and V 3 bases, and 7 bases lay outside the gene matches. The CDR3 bases are TGTGCCAGCAGTGATCTAGGAGCGGGAGTCACAGATACGCAGTATTTT. Amino acids: CASSDLGAGVTDTQYF.

The chain combines TRBV7-3 with TRBJ1-1, with D tentatively TRBD1 (5 bases). CDR1 and CDR2 from the germline V gene are SGHTA and FQGTGA. The V and J ends lost 4 bases and 0 bases respectively, with 12 bases between them. CDR3 size: 15 residues. The CDR3 nucleotides read TGTGCCAGCAGCTCCACCGCCAGGGTGAACACTGAAGCTTTCTTT. As protein: CASSSTARVNTEAFF.

This clone was recorded only once. V and J are TRBV5-1 and TRBJ2-1, with 7 bases identical to TRBD1. The germline gives CDR1 SGHRS, CDR2 YFSETQ. The J segment lost 5 bases and the V segment lost 0 bases, leaving 5 bases of the junction unmatched. The CDR3 spans 15 residues. The DNA for the CDR3 is TGCGCCAGCAGCTTGGGACAGGGCAGGGACAATGAGCAGTTCTTC. Its protein product is CASSLGQGRDNEQFF.

Details on this clone: The sample contains more than one DNA sequence encoding this CDR3. The chain recombines TRBV19 with TRBJ1-1; perhaps TRBD1 as D (5 bases). Looked up from germline, CDR1 is LNHDA and CDR2 is SQIVND (reference sequence). V was cut by 1 base and J by 1 base, with 7 bases left in between. The CDR3 contains 14 residues. The CDR3 sequence: CASSIGGSNTEAFF. The DNA of the CDR3 is TGTGCCAGTAGTATAGGGGGGTCGAACACTGAAGCTTTCTTT. The complete variable domain, with remaining parts taken from reference TRBV19 and TRBJ1-1, reads DGGITQSPKYLFRKEGQNVTLSCEQNLNHDAMYWYRQDPGQGLRLIYYSQIVNDFQKGDIAEGYSVSREKKESFPLTVTSAQKNPTAFYLCASSIGGSNTEAFFGQGTRLTVV.

The chain employs TRBV19 and TRBJ2-7; either TRBD1 or TRBD2 may fit D (5 bases each). Looked up from germline, CDR1 is LNHDA and CDR2 is SQIVND (reference sequence). The ends were cut back, 8 bases at V and 6 bases at J, with 20 bases in the middle. This CDR3 spans 14 amino acids. The CDR3 spells CASDTGTPGREQYF. The CDR3, as DNA: TGTGCCAGTGACACCGGGACCCCGGGACGCGAGCAGTACTTC.

This chain uses TRBV9 with TRBJ1-6; 7 bases fit TRBD1. V trimming: 4 bases; J trimming: 6 bases; junction bases outside the gene matches: 7. Germline V lookup: CDR1 SGDLS, CDR2 YYNGEE. The CDR3 consists of 15 residues. CDR3 loop: CASSPPAGGNSPLHF. CDR3 nucleotide sequence: TGTGCCAGCAGCCCGCCGGCAGGGGGTAATTCACCCCTCCACTTT.

The rearrangement uses TRBV4-1 and TRBJ2-7; D not resolved. This CDR3 spans 11 amino acids. V lost 5 bases, J lost 4 bases, and 6 bases lay in between. In germline, CDR1 is MGHRA, CDR2 YSYEKL. The CDR3 here is CASSEGYEQYF. The CDR3 coding sequence is TGCGCCAGCAGCGAAGGGTACGAGCAGTACTTC.

The chain combines TRBV5-1 with TRBJ2-7, with TRBD2 as a possible D gene (6 bases). CDR1 SGHRS and CDR2 YFSETQ come from the germline V gene. This CDR3 contains 13 residues. The V and J ends lost 4 bases and 5 bases respectively, with 13 bases between them. CDR3 amino acids: CASSTHGGDEQYF. CDR3 DNA sequence: TGCGCCAGCAGCACTCATGGCGGGGACGAGCAGTACTTC.

In DNA, the CDR3 is TGTGCCAGCCGACAGGGAGGCACAGATACGCAGTATTTT. It yields the protein CASRQGGTDTQYF. This chain connects TRBV6-1 to TRBJ2-3; 7 bases agree with TRBD1. Losses at the gene ends were 8 bases for V and 1 base for J; bases not matched to a gene: 3. Looked up from germline, CDR1 is MNHNS and CDR2 is SASEGT. This CDR3 is 13 amino acids long.

This clone was picked up a small number of times. A far larger clone differs by one base, so this is likely a read error. Other DNA sequences in this specimen translate into the identical CDR3. The chain is built from TRBV5-1 and TRBJ1-1; TRBD1 agrees at 8 bases. The CDR3 spans 16 residues. V dropped 3 bases and J dropped 11; count of bases not matched to a gene: 18. Germline CDR1 SGHRS, CDR2 YFSETQ. The CDR3 spells CASSSPITDGTGSAFF. The CDR3 nucleotides read TGCGCCAGCAGCTCGCCGATAACAGACGGGACAGGTTCCGCTTTCTTT.

The chain employs TRBV2 and TRBJ2-1; 9 positions match TRBD2. This CDR3 has 15 amino acids. J gave up 3 bases and V 4 bases, and 4 bases lay outside the gene matches. Germline CDR1 is SNHLY and CDR2 is FYNNEI. CDR3: CASSVSSGSYNEQFF. The CDR3 DNA reads as TGTGCCAGCAGTGTTAGTAGCGGGAGCTACAATGAGCAGTTCTTC.

V and J are TRBV30 and TRBJ2-5; 7 bases align to TRBD2. Germline V gene sequence: CDR1 GTSNPN, CDR2 SVGIG (reference sequence). There are 13 residues in the CDR3. V lost 4 bases and J lost 5; bases outside the gene matches: 7. This chain's CDR3 is CAWNRGAGETQYF. DNA of the CDR3: TGTGCCTGGAATAGGGGAGCGGGGGAGACCCAGTACTTC.

This clone was counted once. The CDR3 DNA reads as TGTGCCAGCAGCTTAGTAGGCCAGACTGAAGCTTTCTTT. This translates into CASSLVGQTEAFF. The genes are TRBV11-1 and TRBJ1-1; D is unclear. From germline, CDR1 is SGHAT and CDR2 FQDESV (reference sequence). The CDR3 has 13 residues. Trimming cost V 1 base and J 5 bases, with 8 bases left between them.

V gene TRBV5-4 combines with J gene TRBJ2-7; TRBD2 matches 8 bases. The CDR3 is 14 residues long. The V gene's germline CDR1 is SGHNT and CDR2 YYREEE (reference sequence). Trimming took 6 bases from V and 2 from J; bases not matched to a gene: 7. CDR3 region: CASNGREAPYEQYF. For the CDR3, the DNA is TGTGCCAGCAATGGGCGGGAGGCTCCCTACGAGCAGTACTTC.

The chain recombines TRBV2 with TRBJ1-2; D not certain. Germline V gives CDR1 SNHLY, CDR2 FYNNEI. Trimming removed 7 bases at V and 0 bases at J, with 15 bases between. This CDR3 region has 15 residues. The CDR3 spells CASILTSSSNYGYTF. The CDR3, as DNA: TGTGCCAGCATCTTAACGTCCTCCTCTAACTATGGCTACACCTTC.

The chain recombines TRBV2 with TRBJ1-1; TRBD1 matches at 7 bases. Trimming at V came to 2 bases and at J to 0 bases, leaving 6 bases not matched to a gene. CDR1 is SNHLY, CDR2 FYNNEI, per germline. This CDR3 has 16 amino acids. The CDR3 nucleotides are TGTGCCAGCAGTGAAAGGGGAGGGGGCATGAACACTGAAGCTTTCTTT. Amino acids: CASSERGGGMNTEAFF.

The gene calls are TRBV2 and TRBJ2-2; the match to TRBD2 covers 8 bases. Germline values: CDR1 SNHLY, CDR2 FYNNEI. CDR3 length: 15 residues. J gave up 6 bases and V 1 base, and 4 bases lay outside the gene matches. CDR3 DNA: TGTGCCAGCAGTGAAGGTAGACTAGCGTCCGGGGAGCTGTTTTTT. Protein product: CASSEGRLASGELFF.

The J gene is TRBJ2-7, the V gene TRBV11-2, with D hard to call. The CDR3 is 13 amino acids. Germline CDR1 SGHAT, CDR2 FQNNGV. Trimming took 4 bases from V and 6 from J, leaving 13 bases between them. The DNA for the CDR3 is TGTGCCAGCAGCTCCCTAAACCCCGGCGAGCAGTACTTC. It translates to CASSSLNPGEQYF.

The rearrangement joins TRBV5-1 to TRBJ2-1; a weak D match, TRBD1 (6 bases). The CDR3 consists of 16 residues. Germline V lookup: CDR1 SGHRS, CDR2 YFSETQ. V gave up 3 bases and J gave up 4 bases, with 17 bases separating them. CDR3 DNA: TGCGCCAGCAGCTCGGAAGACTTAGGGGGATACAATGAGCAGTTCTTC. Amino acids: CASSSEDLGGYNEQFF.

This clone was recorded a few times. V is TRBV28 and J is TRBJ1-3; the D is unclear. Germline values: CDR1 MDHEN, CDR2 SYDVKM. V was trimmed by 5 bases and J by 8 bases, leaving 10 bases between them. The CDR3 has 12 residues. The chain's CDR3 is CASSPAPDTIYF. The DNA of the CDR3 is TGTGCCAGCAGTCCCGCTCCAGACACCATATATTTT.